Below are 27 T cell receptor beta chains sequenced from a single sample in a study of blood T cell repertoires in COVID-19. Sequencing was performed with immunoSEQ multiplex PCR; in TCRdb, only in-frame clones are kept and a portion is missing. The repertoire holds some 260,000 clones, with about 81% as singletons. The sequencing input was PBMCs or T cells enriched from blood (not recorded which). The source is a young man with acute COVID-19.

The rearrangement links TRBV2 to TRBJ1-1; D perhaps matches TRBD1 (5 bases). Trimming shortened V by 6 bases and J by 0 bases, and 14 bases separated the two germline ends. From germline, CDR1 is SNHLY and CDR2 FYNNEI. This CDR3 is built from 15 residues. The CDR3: CASRNTGHMNTEAFF. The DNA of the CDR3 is TGTGCCAGCAGGAACACAGGACACATGAACACTGAAGCTTTCTTT.

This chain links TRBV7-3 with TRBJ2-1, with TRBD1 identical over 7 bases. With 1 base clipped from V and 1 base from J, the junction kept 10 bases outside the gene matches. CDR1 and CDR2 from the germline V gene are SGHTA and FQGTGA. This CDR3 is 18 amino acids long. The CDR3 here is CASSLNLLTGISYNEQFF. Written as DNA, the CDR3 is TGTGCCAGCAGCTTAAATCTGTTGACAGGGATATCCTACAATGAGCAGTTCTTC.

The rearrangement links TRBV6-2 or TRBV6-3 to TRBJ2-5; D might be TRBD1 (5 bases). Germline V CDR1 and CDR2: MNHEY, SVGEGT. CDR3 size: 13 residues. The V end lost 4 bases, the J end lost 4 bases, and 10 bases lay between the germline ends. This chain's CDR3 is CASSSVRGETQYF. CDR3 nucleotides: TGTGCCAGCAGTTCAGTTAGGGGAGAGACCCAGTACTTC.

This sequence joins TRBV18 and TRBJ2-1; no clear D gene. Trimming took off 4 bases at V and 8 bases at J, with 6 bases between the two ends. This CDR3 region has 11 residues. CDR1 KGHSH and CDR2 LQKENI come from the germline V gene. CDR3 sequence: CASSRSDEQFF. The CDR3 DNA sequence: TGTGCCAGCTCACGATCGGATGAGCAGTTCTTC.

The DNA of the CDR3 is TGTGCCAGCAGCCGTACCGGGACAGGGGGGACTGAAGCTTTCTTT. Translating gives CASSRTGTGGTEAFF. The gene calls are TRBV6-5 and TRBJ1-1; TRBD1 aligns across 11 bases. V shed 6 bases, J shed 5 bases, and the junction held 8 bases outside the gene matches. The CDR3 contains 15 residues. CDR1 is MNHEY, CDR2 SVGAGI, per germline.

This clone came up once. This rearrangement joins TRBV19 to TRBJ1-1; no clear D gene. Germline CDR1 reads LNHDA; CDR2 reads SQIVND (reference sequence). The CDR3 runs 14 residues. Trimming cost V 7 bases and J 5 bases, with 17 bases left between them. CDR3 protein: CASTRGRERTEAFF. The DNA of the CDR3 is TGTGCCAGTACCCGGGGTCGAGAAAGGACTGAAGCTTTCTTT.

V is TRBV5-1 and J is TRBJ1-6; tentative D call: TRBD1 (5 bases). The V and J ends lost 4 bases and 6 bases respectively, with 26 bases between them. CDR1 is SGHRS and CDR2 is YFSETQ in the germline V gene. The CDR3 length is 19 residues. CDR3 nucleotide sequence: TGCGCCAGCAGCCCGATTCGACCCGGGACTTTTGGGGGTAATTCACCCCTCCACTTT. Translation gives CASSPIRPGTFGGNSPLHF.

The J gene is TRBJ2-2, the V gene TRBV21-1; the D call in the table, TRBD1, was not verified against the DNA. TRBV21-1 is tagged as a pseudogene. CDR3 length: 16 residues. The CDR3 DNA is TGTGCCAGCAGCAAAGAAGAGACAAAGAACACCGGGGAGCTGTTTTTT. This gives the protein CASSKEETKNTGELFF.

CDR3 residues: CASSSTSQNSPLHF. The CDR3 nucleotides are TGTGCCAGCAGCTCGACAAGTCAAAATTCACCCCTCCACTTT. V gene TRBV7-9 combines with J gene TRBJ1-6; D not resolved. CDR3 length: 14 amino acids. V lost 4 bases to trimming and J lost 7 bases, with 11 bases between them. In germline, CDR1 is SEHNR, CDR2 FQNEAQ (reference sequence).

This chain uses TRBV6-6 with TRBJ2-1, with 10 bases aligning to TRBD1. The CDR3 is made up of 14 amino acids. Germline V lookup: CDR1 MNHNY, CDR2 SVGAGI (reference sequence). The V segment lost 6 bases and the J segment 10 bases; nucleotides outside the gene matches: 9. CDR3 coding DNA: TGTGCCAGCAGGGCAGGGACAGGGGCTTGGGAGCAGTTCTTC. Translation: CASRAGTGAWEQFF.

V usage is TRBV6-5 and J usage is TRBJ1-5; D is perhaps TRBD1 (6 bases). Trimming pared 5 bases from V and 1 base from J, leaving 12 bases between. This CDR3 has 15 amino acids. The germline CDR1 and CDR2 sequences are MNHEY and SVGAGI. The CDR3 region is CASSRTGNSNQPQHF. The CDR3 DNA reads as TGTGCCAGCAGTCGAACAGGGAACAGCAATCAGCCCCAGCATTTT.

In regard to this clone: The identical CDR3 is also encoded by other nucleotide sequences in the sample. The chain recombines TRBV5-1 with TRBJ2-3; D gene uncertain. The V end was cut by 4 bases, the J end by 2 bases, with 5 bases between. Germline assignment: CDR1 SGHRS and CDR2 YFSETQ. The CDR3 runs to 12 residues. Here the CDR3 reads CASSLTTDTQYF. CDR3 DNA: TGCGCCAGCAGCCTAACCACAGATACGCAGTATTTT.

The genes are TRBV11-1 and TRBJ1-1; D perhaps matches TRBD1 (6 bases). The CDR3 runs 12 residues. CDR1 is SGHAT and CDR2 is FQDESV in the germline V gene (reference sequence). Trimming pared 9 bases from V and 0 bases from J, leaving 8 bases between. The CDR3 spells CASNRVNTEAFF. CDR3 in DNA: TGTGCCAGTAACAGGGTGAACACTGAAGCTTTCTTT.

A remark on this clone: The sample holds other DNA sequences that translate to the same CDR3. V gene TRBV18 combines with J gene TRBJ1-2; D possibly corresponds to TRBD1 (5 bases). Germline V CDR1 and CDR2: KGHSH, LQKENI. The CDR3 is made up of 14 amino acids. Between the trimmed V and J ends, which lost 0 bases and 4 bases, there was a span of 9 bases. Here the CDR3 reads CASSPPTESYGYTF. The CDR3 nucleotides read TGTGCCAGCTCACCACCGACAGAGAGCTATGGCTACACCTTC.

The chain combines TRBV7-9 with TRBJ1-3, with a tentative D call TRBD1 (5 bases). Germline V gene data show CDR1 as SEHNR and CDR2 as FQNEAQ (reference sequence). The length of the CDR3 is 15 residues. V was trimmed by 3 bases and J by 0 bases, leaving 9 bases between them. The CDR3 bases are TGTGCCAGCAGCTTCGGGGGACTCTCTGGAAACACCATATATTTT. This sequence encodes CASSFGGLSGNTIYF.

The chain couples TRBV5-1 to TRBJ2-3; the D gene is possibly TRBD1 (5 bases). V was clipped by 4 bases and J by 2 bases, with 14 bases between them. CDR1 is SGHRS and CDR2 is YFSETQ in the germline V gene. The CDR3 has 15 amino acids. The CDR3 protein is CASSVIGHHTDTQYF. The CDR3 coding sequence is TGCGCCAGCAGCGTAATTGGACACCACACAGATACGCAGTATTTT.

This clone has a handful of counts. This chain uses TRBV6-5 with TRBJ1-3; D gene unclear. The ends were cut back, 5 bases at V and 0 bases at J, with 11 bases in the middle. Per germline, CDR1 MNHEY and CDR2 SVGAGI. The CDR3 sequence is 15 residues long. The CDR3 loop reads CASSPRPSSGNTIYF. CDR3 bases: TGTGCCAGCAGTCCTAGACCGAGCTCTGGAAACACCATATATTTT.

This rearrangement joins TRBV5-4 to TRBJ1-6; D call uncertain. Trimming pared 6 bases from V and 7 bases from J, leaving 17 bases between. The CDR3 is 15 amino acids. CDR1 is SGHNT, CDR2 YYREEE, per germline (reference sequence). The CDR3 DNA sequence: TGTGCCAGCACCTTATCTCGGGGAGCGAATTCACCCCTCCACTTT. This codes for CASTLSRGANSPLHF.

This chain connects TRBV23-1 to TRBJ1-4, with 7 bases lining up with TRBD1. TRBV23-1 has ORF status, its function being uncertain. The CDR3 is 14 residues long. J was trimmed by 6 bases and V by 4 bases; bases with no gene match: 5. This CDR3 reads CASSPRDRYEKLFF. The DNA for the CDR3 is TGCGCCAGCAGTCCTCGGGACAGATATGAAAAACTGTTTTTT.

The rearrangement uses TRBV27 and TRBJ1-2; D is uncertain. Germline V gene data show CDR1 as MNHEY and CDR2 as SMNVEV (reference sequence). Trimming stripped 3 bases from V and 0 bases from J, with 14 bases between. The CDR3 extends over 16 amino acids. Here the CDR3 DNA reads TGTGCCAGCAGTTTCGGGTCGACTCCTTCTAACTATGGCTACACCTTC. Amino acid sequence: CASSFGSTPSNYGYTF.

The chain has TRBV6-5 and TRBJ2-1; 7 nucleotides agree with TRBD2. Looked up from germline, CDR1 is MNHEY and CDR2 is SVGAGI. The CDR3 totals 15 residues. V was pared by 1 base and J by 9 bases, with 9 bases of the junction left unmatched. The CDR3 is CASSYWREQGREQFF. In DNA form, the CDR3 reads TGTGCCAGCAGTTACTGGCGGGAGCAGGGTCGTGAGCAGTTCTTC.

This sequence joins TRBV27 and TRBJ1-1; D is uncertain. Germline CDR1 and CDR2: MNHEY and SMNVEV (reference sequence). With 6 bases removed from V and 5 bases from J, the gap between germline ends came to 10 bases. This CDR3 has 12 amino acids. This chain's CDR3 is CASSLTGTEAFF. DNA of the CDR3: TGTGCCAGCAGCCTCACGGGGACTGAAGCTTTCTTT.

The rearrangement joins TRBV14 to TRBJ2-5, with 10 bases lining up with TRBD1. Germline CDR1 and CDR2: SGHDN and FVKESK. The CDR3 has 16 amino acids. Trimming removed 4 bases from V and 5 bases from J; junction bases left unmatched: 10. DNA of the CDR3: TGTGCCAGCAGCCGCAGGGTGGGGACAGGGGATGAGACCCAGTACTTC. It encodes CASSRRVGTGDETQYF.

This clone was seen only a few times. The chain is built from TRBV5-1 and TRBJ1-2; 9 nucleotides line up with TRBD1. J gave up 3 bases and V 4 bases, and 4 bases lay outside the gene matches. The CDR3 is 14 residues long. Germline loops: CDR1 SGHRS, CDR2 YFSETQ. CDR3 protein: CASSLWTGDYGYTF. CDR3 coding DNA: TGCGCCAGCAGCCTATGGACAGGGGACTATGGCTACACCTTC.

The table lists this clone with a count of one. This chain's CDR3 is CASSPPATSGEQFF. The CDR3 DNA follows: TGTGCCAGCTCACCACCGGCGACTAGCGGTGAGCAGTTCTTC. The V gene is TRBV18, the J gene TRBJ2-1; 9 nucleotides agree with TRBD2. The ends lost 0 bases at V and 9 bases at J; junction bases unmatched: 3. CDR1 KGHSH and CDR2 LQKENI come from the germline V gene. The CDR3 runs to 14 residues.

The CDR3 region has the DNA TGTGCCAGCAGCTTAGGCGGGCCGCTAAACACTGAAGCTTTCTTT. Its protein product is CASSLGGPLNTEAFF. The chain employs TRBV7-2 and TRBJ1-1; D is undetermined. Trimming took 1 base from V and 2 from J, leaving 11 bases between them. The CDR3 contains 15 residues. Germline-derived CDR1 and CDR2 are SGHTA and FQGNSA.

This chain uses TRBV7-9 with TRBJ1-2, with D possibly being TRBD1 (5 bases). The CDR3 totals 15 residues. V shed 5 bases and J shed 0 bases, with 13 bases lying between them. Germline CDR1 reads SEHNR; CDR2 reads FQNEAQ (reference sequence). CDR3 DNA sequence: TGTGCCAGCAGCCCATGGACGACAGCTAACTATGGCTACACCTTC. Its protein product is CASSPWTTANYGYTF.